Below, 14 T cell receptor beta chains from the same sample are listed, as sequenced in a study of shared clonotypes between healthy human individuals. Using immunoSEQ multiplex PCR, the repertoire was profiled, and TCRdb retains in-frame clones only, with some absent. The data hold roughly 2.6 million clones, with over 85% observed a single time. The sample taken for sequencing was naive CD4+ T cells sorted from blood. Indicated subset: CD45RA+ positively selected. These receptor sequences come from a man between 18 and 29 years old in good health.

The chain employs TRBV28 and TRBJ2-2; 11 bases align to TRBD2. Looked up from germline, CDR1 is MDHEN and CDR2 is SYDVKM. V gave up 6 bases and J gave up 0 bases; unmatched junction bases: 6. CDR3 length: 17 residues. The CDR3 spells CASSPRLAGPNTGELFF. The DNA of the CDR3 is TGTGCCAGCAGCCCTCGACTAGCGGGGCCGAACACCGGGGAGCTGTTTTTT. Drawing the rest from reference TRBV28 and TRBJ2-2, the complete variable domain is DVKVTQSSRYLVKRTGEKVFLECVQDMDHENMFWYRQDPGLGLRLIYFSYDVKMKEKGDIPEGYSVSREKKERFSLILESASTNQTSMYLCASSPRLAGPNTGELFFGEGSRLTVL.

This sequence joins TRBV4-1 and TRBJ2-3; unclear D gene. V lost 1 base and J lost 2, with 7 bases in between. The CDR3 is made up of 14 amino acids. From germline, CDR1 is MGHRA and CDR2 YSYEKL. The CDR3 nucleotides read TGCGCCAGCAGCCAAGGCTATCTCACAGATACGCAGTATTTT. Amino acid sequence: CASSQGYLTDTQYF.

V and J are TRBV5-3 and TRBJ1-6; 8 positions match TRBD1. TRBV5-3 carries the ORF label, with uncertain function. The J segment lost 9 bases and the V segment lost 0 bases, leaving 5 bases of the junction unmatched. The CDR3 is made up of 15 amino acids. The CDR3 region is CARSLAGGLFSPLHF. CDR3 sequence (DNA): TGTGCCAGAAGCTTGGCAGGGGGCCTTTTTTCACCCCTCCACTTT.

The V and J genes are TRBV21-1 and TRBJ2-2; TRBD1, the table's D call, was not compared with the DNA. TRBV21-1 is a pseudogene segment. The CDR3 covers 16 residues. In DNA, the CDR3 is TGTGCCAGCAGCACCCCCGGGACAGAGTACACCGGGGAGCTGTTTTTT. This gives the protein CASSTPGTEYTGELFF.

In regard to this clone: The sample carries other DNA sequences with the same CDR3. This rearrangement joins TRBV9 to TRBJ2-2; TRBD2 is a possible D gene (6 bases). The CDR3 extends over 16 amino acids. Germline values: CDR1 SGDLS, CDR2 YYNGEE. The V gene lost 0 bases and the J gene lost 1 base, with 10 bases spanning the gap. CDR3 in DNA: TGTGCCAGCAGCGTAGGTACGGGAGTGAACACCGGGGAGCTGTTTTTT. Its translation: CASSVGTGVNTGELFF.

The chain combines TRBV9 with TRBJ2-7, with D perhaps given as TRBD1 or TRBD2 (6 bases each). Germline V gene sequence: CDR1 SGDLS, CDR2 YYNGEE. CDR3 length: 14 residues. V gave up 3 bases and J gave up 5 bases, with 15 bases separating them. The CDR3 DNA is TGTGCCAGCAGCGCTATAGGGGGGATCGACGAGCAGTACTTC. Translated, it gives CASSAIGGIDEQYF.

This clone was recorded a few times. The rearrangement joins TRBV2 to TRBJ1-5; D is unresolved. Trimming took 4 bases from V and 2 from J, leaving 6 bases between them. Per germline, CDR1 SNHLY and CDR2 FYNNEI. The CDR3 is 13 residues long. In DNA, the CDR3 is TGTGCCAGCAGTGCCGAGGGCAATCAGCCCCAGCATTTT. This gives the protein CASSAEGNQPQHF.

The chain couples TRBV6-5 to TRBJ2-4; TRBD2 is a possible D gene (6 bases). The V end was cut by 2 bases, the J end by 4 bases, with 12 bases between. Germline-derived CDR1 and CDR2 are MNHEY and SVGAGI. This CDR3 comprises 15 residues. CDR3 sequence (DNA): TGTGCCAGCAGTTACCGCGTCGGGGGTAAAAACATTCAGTACTTC. Translated: CASSYRVGGKNIQYF.

The rearrangement links TRBV6-4 to TRBJ1-2; perhaps TRBD1 as D (5 bases). Looked up from germline, CDR1 is MRHNA and CDR2 is SNTAGT. The CDR3 spans 15 residues. V lost 3 bases, J lost 2 bases, and 13 bases lay in between. CDR3 in DNA: TGTGCCAGCAGTGAGGAAGGGTGGGGGAACTATGGCTACACCTTC. It specifies CASSEEGWGNYGYTF.

V and J are TRBV7-3 and TRBJ2-1; 12 bases are a match to TRBD1. Germline V gives CDR1 SGHTA, CDR2 FQGTGA. This CDR3 is 17 amino acids long. V lost 5 bases and J lost 4; bases outside the gene matches: 9. The CDR3 loop reads CASSKQSGQGAYNEQFF. The CDR3 DNA reads TGTGCCAGCAGCAAACAATCGGGACAGGGGGCTTACAATGAGCAGTTCTTC.

The V and J genes are TRBV11-2 and TRBJ2-1, with TRBD2 matching 11 bases. CDR1 SGHAT and CDR2 FQNNGV come from the germline V gene. This CDR3 has 15 residues. The J segment lost 3 bases and the V segment lost 5 bases, leaving 3 bases of the junction unmatched. The CDR3 reads CASSPGLAVYNEQFF. In nucleotides, the CDR3 is TGTGCCAGCAGCCCGGGACTAGCGGTCTACAATGAGCAGTTCTTC.

This rearrangement joins TRBV11-2 to TRBJ2-1; TRBD2 agrees at 8 bases. V dropped 1 base and J dropped 6; count of bases not matched to a gene: 5. The CDR3 runs 15 residues. The germline V gene has CDR1 SGHAT and CDR2 FQNNGV. The CDR3 nucleotides read TGTGCCAGCAGCTTAGGCGAGCGGGGGCCCAATGAGCAGTTCTTC. As protein: CASSLGERGPNEQFF.

V usage is TRBV28 and J usage is TRBJ2-1; no clear D. Germline CDR1 reads MDHEN; CDR2 reads SYDVKM. The V and J ends lost 5 bases and 4 bases respectively, with 9 bases between them. CDR3 length: 13 residues. CDR3 protein: CASSAYEYNEQFF. CDR3 bases: TGTGCCAGCAGTGCATATGAGTACAATGAGCAGTTCTTC.

The CDR3 is CASSVGDIGNTIYF. The CDR3 DNA is TGTGCCAGCAGCGTAGGGGACATTGGAAACACCATATATTTT. V is TRBV9 and J is TRBJ1-3; D might be TRBD1 (6 bases). Looked up from germline, CDR1 is SGDLS and CDR2 is YYNGEE. CDR3 size: 14 residues. Between the trimmed V and J ends, which lost 0 bases and 3 bases, there was a span of 7 bases.